Presented here are 18 T cell receptor beta chains from one specimen sequenced in a study of shared T cell receptors in the human thymus. Measured with immunoSEQ multiplex PCR; TCRdb has only the in-frame clones, and not every one. Of 500,000 to 750,000 clones in the sample, 88% were seen once. In addition, the sample was reused for a study of human thymus T cells.

The sequencing sample was made of thymocytes. The receptor set was obtained from a boy less than two years old with a congenital heart defect.

The chain has TRBV6-1 and TRBJ1-2, with 7 bases lining up with TRBD1. The CDR3 has 15 amino acids. The V and J ends lost 3 bases and 5 bases, in that order; junction bases with no gene match: 9. Looked up from germline, CDR1 is MNHNS and CDR2 is SASEGT. The CDR3 DNA sequence: TGTGCCAGCAGTGACGGGCCGGGACAGATTTATGGCTACACCTTC. Protein product: CASSDGPGQIYGYTF.

This sequence joins TRBV11-2 and TRBJ2-1; the match to TRBD2 covers 7 bases. With V trimmed by 5 bases and J by 8 bases, 12 bases remained unmatched. Per germline, CDR1 SGHAT and CDR2 FQNNGV. The CDR3 consists of 15 residues. In nucleotides, the CDR3 is TGTGCCAGCAGCCCCACGGTGCGGGAGTTGGATGAGCAGTTCTTC. Its protein is CASSPTVRELDEQFF.

The J gene is TRBJ1-4, the V gene TRBV4-3, with 8 positions matching TRBD1. V was pared by 1 base and J by 10 bases, with 14 bases of the junction left unmatched. Germline V gene sequence: CDR1 LGHNA, CDR2 YSLEER. CDR3 length: 17 residues. The CDR3 nucleotides are TGCGCCAGCAGCCAAGCTTGGGCGGACAGGGAGGGGGGAAAACTGTTTTTT. It codes for CASSQAWADREGGKLFF.

V and J are TRBV25-1 and TRBJ2-7; 9 nucleotides agree with TRBD1. Germline-derived CDR1 and CDR2 are MGHDK and SYGVNS. CDR3 length: 15 amino acids. The V and J ends lost 2 bases and 4 bases, in that order; junction bases with no gene match: 6. For the CDR3, the DNA is TGTGCCAGCAGTGAAAGGACAGGGGATGAGTACGAGCAGTACTTC. It encodes CASSERTGDEYEQYF.

The rearrangement uses TRBV18 and TRBJ2-7; D gene ambiguous. The CDR3 runs 12 residues. Germline V gene sequence: CDR1 KGHSH, CDR2 LQKENI. With 3 bases removed from V and 2 bases from J, the gap between germline ends came to 5 bases. The CDR3 sequence: CASSPTAYEQYF. Written as DNA, the CDR3 is TGTGCCAGCTCACCCACAGCCTACGAGCAGTACTTC.

The sample holds a few counts of this clone. The genes are TRBV21-1 and TRBJ2-2; the listed D gene, TRBD2, was not tested against the DNA. TRBV21-1 is described as a pseudogene. The CDR3 contains 16 residues. Here the CDR3 DNA reads TGTGCCAGCAGCAGTCGGGGGAGTCGGGACACCGGGGAGCTGTTTTTT. Protein product: CASSSRGSRDTGELFF.

V gene TRBV29-1 combines with J gene TRBJ2-5; tentative D call: TRBD2 (6 bases). Germline values: CDR1 SQVTM, CDR2 ANQGSEA. V was cut by 7 bases and J by 3 bases, with 21 bases left in between. This CDR3 region has 15 residues. The CDR3 sequence: CSGGGFSGGKETQYF. The CDR3 coding sequence is TGCAGCGGTGGGGGGTTTAGCGGCGGGAAAGAGACCCAGTACTTC. Filled out from reference TRBV29-1 and TRBJ2-5, the complete variable domain reads SAVISQKPSRDICQRGTSLTIQCQVDSQVTMMFWYRQQPGQSLTLIATANQGSEATYESGFVIDKFPISRPNLTFSTLTVSNMSPEDSSIYLCSGGGFSGGKETQYFGPGTRLLVL.

The rearrangement joins TRBV14 to TRBJ1-3; D call uncertain. Deletions cut 0 bases from V and 0 bases from J, with 15 bases between. There are 18 residues in the CDR3. Germline-derived CDR1 and CDR2 are SGHDN and FVKESK. The CDR3, as DNA: TGTGCCAGCAGCCAAGAAACGGGGAAAGTGGGCTCTGGAAACACCATATATTTT. This gives the protein CASSQETGKVGSGNTIYF.

The chain joins TRBV10-3 to TRBJ2-1, with 9 positions matching TRBD1. The junction had 6 bases not matched to a gene; V was cut back by 8 bases and J by 7 bases. CDR1 and CDR2 from the germline V gene are ENHRY and SYGVKD. This CDR3 region has 13 residues. The CDR3 spells CAIHGTGKNEQFF. DNA of the CDR3: TGTGCCATCCATGGGACAGGGAAAAATGAGCAGTTCTTC.

The J gene is TRBJ2-1, the V gene TRBV7-6, with a possible D match to TRBD2 (6 bases). Trimming removed 1 base from V and 13 bases from J, with 14 bases in between. The CDR3 is 13 amino acids. The germline gives CDR1 SGHVS, CDR2 FNYEAQ. The CDR3 DNA reads as TGTGCCAGCAGCTTAGGGGAGGTCAGCAATCAGTTCTTC. Its translation is CASSLGEVSNQFF.

Only one count was recorded for this clone. The rearrangement joins TRBV28 to TRBJ2-2; 8 bases align to TRBD1. The ends lost 8 bases at V and 0 bases at J; junction bases unmatched: 5. The CDR3 has 15 amino acids. CDR1 and CDR2 from the germline V gene are MDHEN and SYDVKM. The CDR3 nucleotides are TGTGCCAGCGGACGACAGGGGCCGAACACCGGGGAGCTGTTTTTT. Amino acid sequence: CASGRQGPNTGELFF. The full variable domain, in which reference TRBV28 and TRBJ2-2 provide the parts outside the CDR3, is DVKVTQSSRYLVKRTGEKVFLECVQDMDHENMFWYRQDPGLGLRLIYFSYDVKMKEKGDIPEGYSVSREKKERFSLILESASTNQTSMYLCASGRQGPNTGELFFGEGSRLTVL.

The V gene is TRBV10-2, the J gene TRBJ2-7, with 10 bases matching TRBD2. V shed 3 bases and J 2 bases; nucleotides not matched to a gene: 4. CDR3 length: 15 amino acids. Germline V CDR1 and CDR2: WSHSY, SAAADI. The CDR3 bases are TGCGCCAGCAGTGAAAGGACTAGCGGACCCTACGAGCAGTACTTC. Translating gives CASSERTSGPYEQYF.

This sequence joins TRBV2 and TRBJ1-5; D gene uncertain. Trimming took 6 bases from V and 10 from J, leaving 16 bases between them. The CDR3 has 13 residues. Germline-derived CDR1 and CDR2 are SNHLY and FYNNEI. The CDR3 DNA follows: TGTGCCAGCAGCGTACGACACCTCCGCCCCCAGCATTTT. Translating it yields CASSVRHLRPQHF.

V usage is TRBV30 and J usage is TRBJ1-2; TRBD1 matches at 8 bases. The CDR3 runs to 12 residues. The V and J ends lost 4 bases and 8 bases, in that order; junction bases with no gene match: 6. Germline V gene lookup returns CDR1 GTSNPN and CDR2 SVGIG (reference sequence). The CDR3 region is CAWTTGEGGYTF. The DNA for the CDR3 is TGTGCCTGGACGACAGGGGAGGGAGGCTACACCTTC.

This chain links TRBV7-2 with TRBJ2-1; 12 bases match TRBD2. Germline loops: CDR1 SGHTA, CDR2 FQGNSA. The CDR3 sequence is 17 residues long. Trimming removed 4 bases from V and 7 bases from J; junction bases left unmatched: 11. Here the CDR3 reads CASSSTLAGGPGNEQFF. In nucleotides, the CDR3 is TGTGCCAGCAGCTCAACCCTAGCGGGAGGGCCGGGTAATGAGCAGTTCTTC.

The chain combines TRBV5-8 with TRBJ2-7; 11 bases are shared with TRBD2. The germline V gene has CDR1 SGHTS and CDR2 YDEGEE. This CDR3 spans 16 amino acids. After removal of 2 bases from V and 0 bases from J, the junction contained 4 bases not matched to a gene. The CDR3 nucleotides are TGTGCCAGCAGCTTCACTAGCGGGGGAAGCTCCTACGAGCAGTACTTC. Its protein is CASSFTSGGSSYEQYF.

The chain recombines TRBV7-2 with TRBJ2-7; 11 bases match TRBD2. Germline assignment: CDR1 SGHTA and CDR2 FQGNSA. The CDR3 extends over 18 amino acids. V gave up 4 bases and J gave up 0 bases; unmatched junction bases: 11. The CDR3 loop reads CASSYTLAGGINSYEQYF. For the CDR3, the DNA is TGTGCCAGCAGCTACACGCTAGCGGGAGGCATAAACTCCTACGAGCAGTACTTC.

The CDR3 nucleotides read TGCGCCAGCAGCCACAGGTCAGGCACTGAAGCTTTCTTT. Protein product: CASSHRSGTEAFF. V gene TRBV4-3 combines with J gene TRBJ1-1; D ambiguous. In germline, CDR1 is LGHNA, CDR2 YSLEER. V was pared by 3 bases and J by 4 bases, with 9 bases between. The CDR3 spans 13 residues.